The rows below give T cell receptor beta chains drawn from one sample of a study of blood T cells in healthy people across ages. Each CDR3 protein is one row after TCRdb ran MiXCR on the 5' RACE reads. The sample carries roughly 500,000 distinct CDR3 sequences, less than 25% recorded once. This sample was also put to use in a study of T cells of mothers and their children.

Sequenced: blood. The receptors come from a boy aged 10-17 years in good health. CDR3s leave out the opening cysteine and the closing phenylalanine or tryptophan. The order of the fields is V gene, J gene, CDR3 protein.

V gene: TRBV7-9
J gene: TRBJ2-1
CDR3 protein: ASSPRAYSYNEQF

V gene: TRBV28
J gene: TRBJ2-5
CDR3 protein: ASSLYSTGSQETQY

V gene: TRBV6-2/TRBV6-3
J gene: NA
CDR3 protein: ASRASAGDPPYEQY

V gene: TRBV28
J gene: TRBJ1-1
CDR3 protein: ASSPTGNPKGSTEAF

V gene: TRBV7-2
J gene: TRBJ1-5
CDR3 protein: ASSLLGGYQPQH

V gene: TRBV7-9
J gene: NA
CDR3 protein: ASSLAVGDRSEQY

V gene: TRBV7-9
J gene: TRBJ2-7
CDR3 protein: ASRRAGREQY

V gene: TRBV7-2
J gene: NA
CDR3 protein: ASSVEQGSYEQY

V gene: TRBV12-3/TRBV12-4
J gene: TRBJ2-7
CDR3 protein: ASSLGRSQGEQY

V gene: TRBV29-1
J gene: TRBJ2-3
CDR3 protein: SGREDTQY

V gene: TRBV24-1
J gene: TRBJ2-1
CDR3 protein: ATSAAGTRSNEQF

V gene: TRBV6-6
J gene: TRBJ1-3
CDR3 protein: ASSYLGQGSNTIY

V gene: TRBV20-1
J gene: TRBJ1-5
CDR3 protein: SARGGTQRYSNQPQH

V gene: TRBV29-1
J gene: NA
CDR3 protein: SVGPAGQPEQF

V gene: TRBV28
J gene: TRBJ1-4
CDR3 protein: ASSPPSGLRNEKLF

V gene: TRBV6-5
J gene: TRBJ1-2
CDR3 protein: ASSYDSGRDDHFNYGYT

V gene: TRBV10-3
J gene: TRBJ2-3
CDR3 protein: AISESRGTDTQY

V gene: TRBV5-6
J gene: TRBJ2-5
CDR3 protein: ASSFLGHSQETQY

V gene: TRBV25-1
J gene: TRBJ1-2
CDR3 protein: ASSGHGWTGISGYT

V gene: TRBV18
J gene: TRBJ2-7
CDR3 protein: ASSPQSGKGYEQY

V gene: TRBV4-2
J gene: TRBJ2-1
CDR3 protein: ASSQGGTGVSDEQF

V gene: TRBV7-9
J gene: NA
CDR3 protein: ASSLAETAGQY

V gene: TRBV27
J gene: TRBJ2-7
CDR3 protein: ASGPDEQY

V gene: TRBV7-9
J gene: TRBJ2-7
CDR3 protein: ASIEIRNKDSYEQY